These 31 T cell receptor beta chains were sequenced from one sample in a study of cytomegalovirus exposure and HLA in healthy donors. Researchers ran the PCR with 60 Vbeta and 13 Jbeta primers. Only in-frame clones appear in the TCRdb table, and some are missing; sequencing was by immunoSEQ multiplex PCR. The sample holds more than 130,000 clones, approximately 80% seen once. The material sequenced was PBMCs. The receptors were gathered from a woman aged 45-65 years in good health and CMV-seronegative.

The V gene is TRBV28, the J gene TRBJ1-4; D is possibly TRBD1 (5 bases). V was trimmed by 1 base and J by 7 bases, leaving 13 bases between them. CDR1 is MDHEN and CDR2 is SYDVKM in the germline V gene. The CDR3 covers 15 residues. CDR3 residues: CASSLYRGSGEKLFF. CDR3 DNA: TGTGCCAGCAGTTTATATAGGGGTTCGGGTGAAAAACTGTTTTTT.

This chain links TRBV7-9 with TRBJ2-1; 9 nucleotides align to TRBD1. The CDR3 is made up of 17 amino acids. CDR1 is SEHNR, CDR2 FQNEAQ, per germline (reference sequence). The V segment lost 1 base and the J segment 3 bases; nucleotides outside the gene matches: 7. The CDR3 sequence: CASSLGWGDRDYNEQFF. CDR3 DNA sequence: TGTGCCAGCAGCTTAGGTTGGGGGGACAGGGACTACAATGAGCAGTTCTTC.

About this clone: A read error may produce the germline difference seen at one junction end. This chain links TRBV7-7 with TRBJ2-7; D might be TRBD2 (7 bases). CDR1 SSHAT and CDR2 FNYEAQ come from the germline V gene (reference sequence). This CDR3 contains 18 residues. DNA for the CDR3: TGTGCTAGCAGCTTAGGGGGGGGAACCCATAATACAGACTACGAGCAGTACTTC. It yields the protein CASSLGGGTHNTDYEQYF.

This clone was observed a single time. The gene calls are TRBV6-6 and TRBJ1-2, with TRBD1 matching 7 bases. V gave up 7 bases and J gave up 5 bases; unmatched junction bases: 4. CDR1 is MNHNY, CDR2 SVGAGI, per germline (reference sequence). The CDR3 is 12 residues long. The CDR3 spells CASTRQGYGYTF. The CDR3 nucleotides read TGTGCCAGCACCAGACAGGGTTATGGCTACACCTTC.

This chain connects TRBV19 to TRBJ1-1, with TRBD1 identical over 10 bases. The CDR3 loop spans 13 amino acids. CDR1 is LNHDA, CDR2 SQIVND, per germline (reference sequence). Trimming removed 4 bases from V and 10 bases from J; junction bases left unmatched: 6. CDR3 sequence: CASSTGTGVSAFF. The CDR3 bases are TGTGCCAGTAGTACCGGGACAGGGGTCTCAGCTTTCTTT.

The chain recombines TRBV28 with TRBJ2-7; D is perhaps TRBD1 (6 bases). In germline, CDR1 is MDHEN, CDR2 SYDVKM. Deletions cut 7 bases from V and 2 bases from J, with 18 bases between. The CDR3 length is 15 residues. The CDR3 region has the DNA TGTGCCAGCAAAACGCGGACAGCGACCCCCTACGAGCAGTACTTC. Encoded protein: CASKTRTATPYEQYF.

For the CDR3, the DNA is TGCGCCAGCAGCTTGGGAGACAGGGTAAAGGGCTACACCTTC. As protein: CASSLGDRVKGYTF. The gene calls are TRBV5-1 and TRBJ1-2; TRBD1 matches at 7 bases. Germline-derived CDR1 and CDR2 are SGHRS and YFSETQ. The junction had 7 bases not matched to a gene; V was cut back by 0 bases and J by 8 bases. The CDR3 runs to 14 residues. Variable domain in full (rest from reference TRBV5-1 and TRBJ1-2): KAGVTQTPRYLIKTRGQQVTLSCSPISGHRSVSWYQQTPGQGLQFLFEYFSETQRNKGNFPGRFSGRQFSNSRSEMNVSTLELGDSALYLCASSLGDRVKGYTFGSGTRLTVV.

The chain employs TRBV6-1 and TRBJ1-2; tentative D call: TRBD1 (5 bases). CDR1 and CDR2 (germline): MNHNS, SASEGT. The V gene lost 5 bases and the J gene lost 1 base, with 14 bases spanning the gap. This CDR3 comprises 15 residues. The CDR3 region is CASSFTFDSNYGYTF. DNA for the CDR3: TGTGCCAGCAGTTTTACCTTTGACAGTAACTATGGCTACACCTTC.

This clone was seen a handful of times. The DNA for the CDR3 is TGTGCCAGCAGTTCCGGGACTAGCGGCAAAAACATTCAGTACTTC. Translated: CASSSGTSGKNIQYF. The gene calls are TRBV6-5 and TRBJ2-4; TRBD2 agrees at 11 bases. CDR1 is MNHEY and CDR2 is SVGAGI in the germline V gene. V lost 4 bases, J lost 3 bases, and 2 bases stayed unmatched. The CDR3 runs 15 residues.

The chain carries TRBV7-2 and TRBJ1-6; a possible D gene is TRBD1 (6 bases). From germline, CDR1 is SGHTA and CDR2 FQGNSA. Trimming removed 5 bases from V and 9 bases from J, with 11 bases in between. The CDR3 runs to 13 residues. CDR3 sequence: CASSQDRLSPLHF. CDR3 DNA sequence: TGTGCCAGCAGCCAAGACAGGCTTTCACCCCTCCACTTT.

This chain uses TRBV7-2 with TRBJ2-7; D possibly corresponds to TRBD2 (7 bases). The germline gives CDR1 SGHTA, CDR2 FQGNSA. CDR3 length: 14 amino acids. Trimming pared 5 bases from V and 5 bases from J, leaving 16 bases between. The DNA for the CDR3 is TGTGCCAGCAGCCCGTCGGGGGGCCAGGACGAGCAGTACTTC. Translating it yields CASSPSGGQDEQYF.

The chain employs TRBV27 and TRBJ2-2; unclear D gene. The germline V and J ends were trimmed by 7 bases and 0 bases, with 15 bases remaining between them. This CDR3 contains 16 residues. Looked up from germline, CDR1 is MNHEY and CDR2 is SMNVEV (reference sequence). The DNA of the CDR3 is TGTGCCAGCATCGCAGGTGCCCAAACGAACACCGGGGAGCTGTTTTTT. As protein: CASIAGAQTNTGELFF.

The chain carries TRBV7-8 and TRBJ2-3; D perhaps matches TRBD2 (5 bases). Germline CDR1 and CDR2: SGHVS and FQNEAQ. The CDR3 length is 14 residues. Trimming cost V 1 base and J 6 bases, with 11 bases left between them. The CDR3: CASSLVSGLDTQYF. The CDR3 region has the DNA TGTGCCAGCAGCTTAGTATCGGGGTTGGATACGCAGTATTTT.

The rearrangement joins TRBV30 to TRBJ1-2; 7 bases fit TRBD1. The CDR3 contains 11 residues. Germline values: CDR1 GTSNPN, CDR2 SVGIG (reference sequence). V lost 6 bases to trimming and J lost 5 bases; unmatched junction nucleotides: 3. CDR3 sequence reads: CACLTGYGYTF. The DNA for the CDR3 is TGTGCCTGTTTGACAGGGTATGGCTACACCTTC.

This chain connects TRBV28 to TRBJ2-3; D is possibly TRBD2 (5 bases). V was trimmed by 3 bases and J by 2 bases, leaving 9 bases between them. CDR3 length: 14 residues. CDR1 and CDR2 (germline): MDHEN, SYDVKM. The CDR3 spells CASSLEVLTDTQYF. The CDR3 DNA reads TGTGCCAGCAGTTTGGAGGTCCTCACAGATACGCAGTATTTT. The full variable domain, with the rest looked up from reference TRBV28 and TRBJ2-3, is DVKVTQSSRYLVKRTGEKVFLECVQDMDHENMFWYRQDPGLGLRLIYFSYDVKMKEKGDIPEGYSVSREKKERFSLILESASTNQTSMYLCASSLEVLTDTQYFGPGTRLTVL.

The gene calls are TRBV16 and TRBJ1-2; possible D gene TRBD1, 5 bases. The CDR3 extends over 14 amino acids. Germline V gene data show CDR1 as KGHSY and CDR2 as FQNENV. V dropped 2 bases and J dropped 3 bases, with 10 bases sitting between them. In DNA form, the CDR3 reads TGTGCCAGCAGCCAAGCGGGGCCTGACTATGGCTACACCTTC. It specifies CASSQAGPDYGYTF.

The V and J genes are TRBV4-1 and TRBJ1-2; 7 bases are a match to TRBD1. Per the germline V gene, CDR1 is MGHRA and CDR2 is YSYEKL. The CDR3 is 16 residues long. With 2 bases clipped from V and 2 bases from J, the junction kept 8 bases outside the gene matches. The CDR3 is CASSQPTQGVNYGYTF. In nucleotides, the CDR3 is TGCGCCAGCAGCCAACCTACGCAGGGGGTGAACTATGGCTACACCTTC.

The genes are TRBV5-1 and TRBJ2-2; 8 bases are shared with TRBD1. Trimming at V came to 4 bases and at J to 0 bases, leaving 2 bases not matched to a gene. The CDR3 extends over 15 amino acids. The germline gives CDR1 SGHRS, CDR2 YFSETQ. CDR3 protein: CASSKDRANTGELFF. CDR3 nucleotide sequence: TGCGCCAGCAGCAAGGACAGGGCGAACACCGGGGAGCTGTTTTTT. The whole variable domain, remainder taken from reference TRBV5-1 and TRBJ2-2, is KAGVTQTPRYLIKTRGQQVTLSCSPISGHRSVSWYQQTPGQGLQFLFEYFSETQRNKGNFPGRFSGRQFSNSRSEMNVSTLELGDSALYLCASSKDRANTGELFFGEGSRLTVL.

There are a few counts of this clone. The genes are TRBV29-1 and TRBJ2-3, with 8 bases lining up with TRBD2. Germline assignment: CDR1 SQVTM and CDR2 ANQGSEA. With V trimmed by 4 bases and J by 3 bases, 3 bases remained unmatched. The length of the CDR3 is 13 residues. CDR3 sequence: CSVAPGGTDTQYF. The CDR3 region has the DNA TGCAGCGTTGCCCCGGGGGGGACAGATACGCAGTATTTT.

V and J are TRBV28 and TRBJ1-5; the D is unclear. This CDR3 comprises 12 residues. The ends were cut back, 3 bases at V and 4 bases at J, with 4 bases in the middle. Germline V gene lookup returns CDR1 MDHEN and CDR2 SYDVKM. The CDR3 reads CASSFINQPQHF. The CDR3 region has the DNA TGTGCCAGCAGTTTTATAAATCAGCCCCAGCATTTT.

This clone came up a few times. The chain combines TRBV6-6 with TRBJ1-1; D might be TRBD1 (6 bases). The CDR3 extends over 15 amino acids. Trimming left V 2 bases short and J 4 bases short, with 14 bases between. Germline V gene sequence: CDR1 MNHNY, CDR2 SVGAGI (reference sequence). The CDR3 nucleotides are TGTGCCAGCAGTTACCCAGGGAGGGGGGTCACTGAAGCTTTCTTT. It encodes CASSYPGRGVTEAFF.

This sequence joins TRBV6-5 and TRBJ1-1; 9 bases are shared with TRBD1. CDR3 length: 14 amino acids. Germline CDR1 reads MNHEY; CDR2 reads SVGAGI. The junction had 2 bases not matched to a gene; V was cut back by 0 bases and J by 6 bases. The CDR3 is CASSYSRQGAEAFF. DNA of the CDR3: TGTGCCAGCAGTTACTCGAGACAGGGGGCTGAAGCTTTCTTT.

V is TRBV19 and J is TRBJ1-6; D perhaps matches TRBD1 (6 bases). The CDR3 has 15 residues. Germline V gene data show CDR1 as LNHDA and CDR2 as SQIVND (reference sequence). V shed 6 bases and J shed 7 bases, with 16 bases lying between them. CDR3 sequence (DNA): TGTGCCAGTAGATCACAGGGCGTACCAAATTCACCCCTCCACTTT. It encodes CASRSQGVPNSPLHF.

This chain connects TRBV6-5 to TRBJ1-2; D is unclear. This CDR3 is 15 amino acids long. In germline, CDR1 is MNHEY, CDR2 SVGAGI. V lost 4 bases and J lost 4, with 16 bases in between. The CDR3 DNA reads TGTGCCAGCAGTTCAGAAAATCCCCTCTTCTATGGCTACACCTTC. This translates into CASSSENPLFYGYTF.

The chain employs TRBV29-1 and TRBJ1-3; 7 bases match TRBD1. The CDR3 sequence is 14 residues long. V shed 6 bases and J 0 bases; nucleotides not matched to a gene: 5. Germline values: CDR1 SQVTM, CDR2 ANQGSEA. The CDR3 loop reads CSVQGSSSGNTIYF. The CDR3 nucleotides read TGCAGCGTACAGGGGAGCAGCTCTGGAAACACCATATATTTT. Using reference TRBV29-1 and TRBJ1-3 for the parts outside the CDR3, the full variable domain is SAVISQKPSRDICQRGTSLTIQCQVDSQVTMMFWYRQQPGQSLTLIATANQGSEATYESGFVIDKFPISRPNLTFSTLTVSNMSPEDSSIYLCSVQGSSSGNTIYFGEGSWLTVV.

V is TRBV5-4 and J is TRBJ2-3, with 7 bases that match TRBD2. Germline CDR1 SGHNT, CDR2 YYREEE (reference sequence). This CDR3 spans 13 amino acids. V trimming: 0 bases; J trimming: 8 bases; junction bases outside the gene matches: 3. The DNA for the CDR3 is TGTGCCAGCAGCTTGGGCCCGGGAGGTACGCAGTATTTT. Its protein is CASSLGPGGTQYF.

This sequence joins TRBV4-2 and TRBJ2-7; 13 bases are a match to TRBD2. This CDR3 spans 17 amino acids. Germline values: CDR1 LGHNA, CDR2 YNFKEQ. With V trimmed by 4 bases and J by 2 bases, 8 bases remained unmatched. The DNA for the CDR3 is TGTGCCAGCAGCCTCGGGACTAGCGGGGAAACTACCTACGAGCAGTACTTC. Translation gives CASSLGTSGETTYEQYF.

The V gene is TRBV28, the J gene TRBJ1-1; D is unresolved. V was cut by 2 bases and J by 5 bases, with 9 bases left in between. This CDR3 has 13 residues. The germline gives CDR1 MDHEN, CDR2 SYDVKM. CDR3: CASSLRGWTEAFF. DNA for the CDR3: TGTGCCAGCAGTTTAAGAGGGTGGACTGAAGCTTTCTTT. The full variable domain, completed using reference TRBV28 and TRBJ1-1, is DVKVTQSSRYLVKRTGEKVFLECVQDMDHENMFWYRQDPGLGLRLIYFSYDVKMKEKGDIPEGYSVSREKKERFSLILESASTNQTSMYLCASSLRGWTEAFFGQGTRLTVV.

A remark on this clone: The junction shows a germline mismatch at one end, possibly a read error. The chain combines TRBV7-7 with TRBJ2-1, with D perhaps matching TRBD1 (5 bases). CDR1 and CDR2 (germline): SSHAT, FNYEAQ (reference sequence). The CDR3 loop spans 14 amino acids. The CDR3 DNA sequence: TGTGCTAGCAGCCCAGGGCTTGGGGTCGATGAGCAGTTCTTC. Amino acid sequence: CASSPGLGVDEQFF.

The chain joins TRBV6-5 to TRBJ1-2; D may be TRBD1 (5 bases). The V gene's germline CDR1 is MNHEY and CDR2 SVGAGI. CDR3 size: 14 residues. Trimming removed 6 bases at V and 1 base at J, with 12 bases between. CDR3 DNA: TGTGCCAGCAGAGCGGGGCAGATTAACTATGGCTACACCTTC. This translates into CASRAGQINYGYTF.

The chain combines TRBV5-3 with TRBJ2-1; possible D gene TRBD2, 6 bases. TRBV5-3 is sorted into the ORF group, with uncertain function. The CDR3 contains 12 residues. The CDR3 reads CAIKGLPNEQFF. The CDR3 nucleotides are TGTGCAATTAAGGGACTCCCCAATGAGCAGTTCTTC.